This T cell receptor (beta chain) originates from a study of radiotherapy plus CTLA-4 blockade in lung cancer. Comments on this clone: What it binds is unknown.

The study's findings and limits: Per reports, early blood T cell clone dynamics, plus interferon-beta, forecast response most strongly. TCR clones originating in tumors grew in number in blood after radiotherapy plus ipilimumab.

Repertoires were generated with immunoSEQ multiplex PCR, while TCRdb's copy carries only in-frame clones and drops some. The table records tens of thousands of clones, around 80% of them present only once. The source is a human donor with non-small cell lung cancer who had a complete response to radiotherapy plus ipilimumab. The specimen comprised peripheral blood, sampled from a patient treated with radiotherapy plus ipilimumab.

CDR3 protein: CASSFHRGASTGELFF. CDR3 sequence (DNA): TGCGCCAGCAGCTTTCACAGGGGGGCGAGCACCGGGGAGCTGTTTTTT. V gene TRBV5-1 combines with J gene TRBJ2-2; 8 nucleotides match TRBD1. The germline CDR1 and CDR2 sequences are SGHRS and YFSETQ. The CDR3 sequence is 16 residues long. Trimming at V came to 2 bases and at J to 4 bases, leaving 7 bases not matched to a gene.